This T cell receptor (beta chain) originates from a study of early stage breast cancer tumors. Data came from immunoSEQ multiplex PCR; TCRdb stores just in-frame clones and leaves some out. The sample includes 9,000 to 10,000 clones, approximately 70% of them seen just once. The specimen was breast tumor tissue. The TCR comes from a person in their fifties with breast cancer.

The CDR3 DNA follows: TGTGCCAGCAGCCGCGGGACTAGCGGGCCGAGCTCCTACAATGAGCAGTTCTTC. It is translated as CASSRGTSGPSSYNEQFF. The chain recombines TRBV4-2 with TRBJ2-1; 12 bases line up with TRBD2. V shed 4 bases, J shed 0 bases, and the junction held 7 bases outside the gene matches. Germline-derived CDR1 and CDR2 are LGHNA and YNFKEQ. The length of the CDR3 is 18 residues.